This record covers a single T cell receptor beta chain. Its antigen is still unknown. TCRdb used MiXCR to reprocess the 5' RACE reads, holding one entry per CDR3 protein. Of a few hundred thousand distinct CDR3 sequences in the sample, 16% were seen once. The data originate from a study of T-cell memory formation after mild COVID-19. Background on the study: TCR clusters showed largely donor specificity.

Overall study results and limits: Some SARS-CoV-2-responding clones were already detected in memory before infection.

CDR1 LGHDT and CDR2 YNNKEL come from the germline V gene (reference sequence). V gave up 1 base and J gave up 3 bases, with 11 bases separating them. The length of the CDR3 is 15 residues. The rearrangement joins TRBV3-1 to TRBJ2-3; D perhaps matches TRBD2 (6 bases). The sequence was obtained from a man aged 18-30 years who had mild COVID-19 (a few samples of this study predate the infection). Cell type and time point are not known. The sequencing sample was made of PBMCs or a T cell subset sorted from them (not recorded which). The CDR3 spells CASSQVGGRTDTQYF. As DNA, the CDR3 is TGTGCCAGCAGCCAAGTTGGAGGGAGGACAGATACGCAGTATTTT.